A single sample gave rise to the 30 T cell receptor beta chains below, sequenced in a study of blood T cells in healthy people across ages. Then a second PCR, running roughly 6 to 11 cycles, was carried out with a sample-barcoded 5' primer and a J-beta primer mix. TCRdb analysed the 5' RACE reads with MiXCR anew, one entry per CDR3 protein. The sample has hundreds of thousands of distinct CDR3 sequences, about 30% seen once. Material: blood. The receptors were gathered from a woman aged 80 or over in good health.

The chain has TRBV20-1 and TRBJ2-4; a possible D gene is TRBD2 (5 bases). TRBJ2-7 explains the end of the DNA better; the J call may be wrong. Germline CDR1 is DFQATT and CDR2 is SNEGSKA (reference sequence). This CDR3 has 15 residues. As DNA, the CDR3 is TGCAGTGCTAGGACCCGCGGGCTAGTAGGTTACGAGCAGTACTTC. Translating it yields CSARTRGLVGYEQYF.

This clonotype was detected once. The chain couples TRBV4-2 to TRBJ1-2; no reliable D call. The CDR3 totals 15 residues. V was shortened by 1 base and J by 0 bases, with 9 bases between the two germline ends. The V gene's germline CDR1 is LGHNA and CDR2 YNFKEQ. CDR3 amino acids: CASSQGWEANYGYTF. The CDR3 nucleotides are TGTGCCAGCAGCCAAGGCTGGGAAGCTAACTATGGCTACACCTTC.

This clonotype occurred a few times. This chain uses TRBV5-1 with TRBJ1-1; 10 bases align to TRBD1. Per germline, CDR1 SGHRS and CDR2 YFSETQ. This CDR3 contains 15 residues. With 1 base clipped from V and 6 bases from J, the junction kept 6 bases outside the gene matches. CDR3 amino acids: CASSLLGQGSSEAFF. As DNA, the CDR3 is TGCGCCAGCAGCTTGTTGGGACAGGGGTCTTCTGAAGCTTTCTTT. Full variable domain (missing parts from reference TRBV5-1 and TRBJ1-1): KAGVTQTPRYLIKTRGQQVTLSCSPISGHRSVSWYQQTPGQGLQFLFEYFSETQRNKGNFPGRFSGRQFSNSRSEMNVSTLELGDSALYLCASSLLGQGSSEAFFGQGTRLTVV.

Many counts were recorded for this clonotype. The chain couples TRBV27 to TRBJ1-6; TRBD1 is a possible D gene (6 bases). CDR3 size: 15 residues. From germline, CDR1 is MNHEY and CDR2 SMNVEV (reference sequence). V was trimmed by 1 base and J by 7 bases, leaving 11 bases between them. The CDR3 region is CASSLFQGSNSPLHF. Written as DNA, the CDR3 is TGTGCCAGCAGTTTATTTCAGGGGTCAAATTCACCCCTCCACTTT.

The V gene is TRBV2, the J gene TRBJ2-7; D is unresolved. The end of the DNA aligns better with TRBJ2-5, so the J call may be wrong. Per the germline V gene, CDR1 is SNHLY and CDR2 is FYNNEI. This CDR3 has 12 amino acids. DNA of the CDR3: TGTGCCAGCAGTCTCCAGGAGGAGACCCAGTACTTC. Protein sequence: CASSLQEETQYF.

A note on this clonotype: This sequence may be a read error, since a much larger clone differs from it by one base. The genes are TRBV13 and TRBJ1-2, with 10 bases lining up with TRBD1. V was clipped by 4 bases and J by 4 bases; unmatched bases: 3. Per the germline V gene, CDR1 is PRHDT and CDR2 is FYEKMQ (reference sequence). This CDR3 is built from 14 residues. CDR3 coding DNA: TGTGCCAGCAGCTCGGGACAGGGGTGCTATGGCTACACCTTC. Its translation is CASSSGQGCYGYTF.

V and J are TRBV7-9 and TRBJ2-3, with 7 positions matching TRBD1. Looked up from germline, CDR1 is SEHNR and CDR2 is FQNEAQ (reference sequence). The junction had 10 bases not matched to a gene; V was cut back by 5 bases and J by 2 bases. The CDR3 has 16 amino acids. The DNA of the CDR3 is TGTGCCAGCAGCCAACTAAGAAGGGGGCACACAGATACGCAGTATTTT. Protein product: CASSQLRRGHTDTQYF.

This clonotype was counted only a few times. The chain recombines TRBV20-1 with TRBJ1-5, with TRBD1 as a possible D gene (5 bases). V was clipped by 4 bases and J by 4 bases, with 17 bases between them. The CDR3 is 15 amino acids. CDR1 is DFQATT and CDR2 is SNEGSKA in the germline V gene (reference sequence). The CDR3 bases are TGCAGTGCTAAGTCCGGAGGGGCTGCAAATCAGCCCCAGCATTTT. It yields the protein CSAKSGGAANQPQHF.

Points on this clonotype: Compared with germline, one end of the junction differs, possibly owing to a read error. The V gene is TRBV20-1, the J gene TRBJ2-3; TRBD1 agrees at 8 bases. Germline CDR1 reads DFQATT; CDR2 reads SNEGSKA (reference sequence). The CDR3 is 15 amino acids. The CDR3 here is CSAPPQDRATDTQYF. The CDR3 bases are TGCAGTGCTCCTCCTCAGGACAGGGCCACAGACACGCAGTATTTT.

This clonotype was counted ten times or more. V is TRBV6-5 and J is TRBJ1-4; D gene uncertain. V was pared by 6 bases and J by 4 bases, with 9 bases between. Germline V gene lookup returns CDR1 MNHEY and CDR2 SVGAGI. This CDR3 comprises 13 residues. DNA for the CDR3: TGTGCCAGCAGGGGTGCGCTTAATGAAAAACTGTTTTTT. This gives the protein CASRGALNEKLFF.

This clonotype was counted ten times or more. The rearrangement uses TRBV12-3 or TRBV12-4 and TRBJ2-3; D might be TRBD1 or TRBD2, each matching 6 bases. This CDR3 contains 14 residues. Trimming took 5 bases from V and 2 from J, leaving 11 bases between them. The CDR3 nucleotides read TGTGCCAGCAGTCAATGGGGGGCCACAGATACGCAGTATTTT. It is translated as CASSQWGATDTQYF.

This clonotype has a single count. The V and J genes are TRBV3-1 and TRBJ1-3; TRBD1 might be the D (5 bases). The V gene's germline CDR1 is LGHDT and CDR2 YNNKEL (reference sequence). The CDR3 spans 14 residues. V was shortened by 4 bases and J by 4 bases, with 11 bases between the two germline ends. The CDR3 DNA is TGTGCCAGCAGCCCGACGGGGGACGGAAACACCATATATTTT. Translated: CASSPTGDGNTIYF.

This clonotype has just a few counts. This chain joins TRBV7-2 and TRBJ1-2; unclear D gene. The germline V gene encodes CDR1 SGHTA and CDR2 FQGNSA. This CDR3 spans 12 amino acids. V dropped 2 bases and J dropped 4 bases, with 5 bases sitting between them. Here the CDR3 DNA reads TGTGCCAGCAGCTTAACCCGCTATGGCTACACCTTC. It translates to CASSLTRYGYTF.

This clonotype was counted many times. This chain connects TRBV6-1 to TRBJ2-1; 9 bases align to TRBD1. The CDR3 has 16 residues. V was pared by 4 bases and J by 5 bases, with 9 bases of the junction left unmatched. Germline CDR1 and CDR2: MNHNS and SASEGT. CDR3 nucleotides: TGTGCCAGCAGTGGGGACCGGGACAGGGTGAACAATGAGCAGTTCTTC. Translation: CASSGDRDRVNNEQFF.

This CDR3 is CSAGRETGGQNTEAFF. Written as DNA, the CDR3 is TGCAGTGCCGGGAGGGAGACAGGGGGCCAGAACACTGAAGCTTTCTTT. The chain carries TRBV20-1 and TRBJ1-1; 10 bases line up with TRBD1. The V and J ends lost 6 bases and 1 base, in that order; junction bases with no gene match: 11. Germline V gene sequence: CDR1 DFQATT, CDR2 SNEGSKA (reference sequence). The CDR3 is made up of 16 amino acids.

With respect to this clonotype: With a much larger clone just one base away, this may be a read error. The chain couples TRBV6-6 to TRBJ2-5; unclear D gene. The last part of the DNA fits TRBJ2-4 better; the J call may be wrong. This CDR3 contains 14 residues. Germline V CDR1 and CDR2: MNHNY, SVGAGI (reference sequence). The DNA for the CDR3 is TGTACCAGCAGGTACCTAGGGACCAAAAACATTCAGTACTTC. Amino acids: CTSRYLGTKNIQYF.

In this sample, this clonotype turned up many times. The chain carries TRBV20-1 and TRBJ1-2; 7 nucleotides line up with TRBD1. Germline V lookup: CDR1 DFQATT, CDR2 SNEGSKA (reference sequence). The V segment lost 4 bases and the J segment 3 bases; nucleotides outside the gene matches: 8. The CDR3 length is 14 residues. CDR3 residues: CSAMPQQGYYGYTF. DNA for the CDR3: TGCAGTGCTATGCCACAACAGGGGTACTATGGCTACACCTTC.

This clonotype was counted ten times or more. The V call is TRBV5-1, the J call TRBJ2-7; TRBD2 aligns across 10 bases. The CDR3 contains 16 residues. CDR1 SGHRS and CDR2 YFSETQ come from the germline V gene. With 0 bases clipped from V and 5 bases from J, the junction kept 8 bases outside the gene matches. Here the CDR3 reads CASSLVASGGANEQYF. The CDR3 DNA is TGCGCCAGCAGCTTGGTAGCGAGCGGGGGGGCCAACGAGCAGTACTTC.

The V call is TRBV7-9, the J call TRBJ2-7; 9 bases map to TRBD1. Germline CDR1 SEHNR, CDR2 FQNEAQ (reference sequence). J lost 7 bases, V lost 5 bases, and 12 bases had no gene match. This CDR3 region has 15 residues. CDR3 coding DNA: TGTGCCAGCAGCCACGCCGGGACAGGGTCGAGTGAGCAGTACTTC. It encodes CASSHAGTGSSEQYF.

This clonotype has more than one count but fewer than ten. The rearrangement joins TRBV20-1 to TRBJ2-7, with D perhaps TRBD2 (6 bases). Germline loops: CDR1 DFQATT, CDR2 SNEGSKA (reference sequence). Trimming removed 0 bases at V and 4 bases at J, with 25 bases between. The CDR3 is 18 amino acids. CDR3 sequence reads: CSAREYDPTWAGSYEQYF. CDR3 nucleotide sequence: TGCAGTGCTAGAGAATACGACCCGACTTGGGCGGGGAGTTACGAGCAGTACTTC.

This clonotype was seen many times. The chain joins TRBV7-2 to TRBJ2-3, with 9 bases matching TRBD1. Trimming took 5 bases from V and 0 from J; bases not matched to a gene: 6. This CDR3 comprises 16 residues. The germline V gene has CDR1 SGHTA and CDR2 FQGNSA. CDR3 coding DNA: TGTGCCAGCAGCCCCTGGACAGGGGCCAGCACAGATACGCAGTATTTT. Protein product: CASSPWTGASTDTQYF.

For this clonotype: A clone one base away is much larger, so this may be a read error. The rearrangement uses TRBV5-1 and TRBJ2-4; D possibly uses TRBD1 or TRBD2 (6 bases each). The J call is uncertain, as TRBJ2-5 better fits the DNA end. This CDR3 comprises 14 residues. Germline loops: CDR1 SGHRS, CDR2 YFSETQ. In DNA, the CDR3 is TGCGCCAGTTCTAGGGGGGATATGAGGGAGACCCAGTACTTC. Amino acids: CASSRGDMRETQYF.

There are many counts of this clonotype. The chain is built from TRBV24-1 and TRBJ2-3; D tentatively reads TRBD1 or TRBD2 (5 bases each). V lost 3 bases to trimming and J lost 5 bases, with 14 bases between them. The CDR3 runs to 15 residues. The germline CDR1 and CDR2 sequences are KGHDR and SFDVKD. CDR3 bases: TGTGCCACCAGTGATGAAAAGGGACCGGGAGATACGCAGTATTTT. It encodes CATSDEKGPGDTQYF.

This clonotype was recorded at least ten times. The chain employs TRBV20-1 and TRBJ2-6; D is unclear. CDR3 length: 15 amino acids. Germline loops: CDR1 DFQATT, CDR2 SNEGSKA (reference sequence). V was cut by 3 bases and J by 0 bases, with 9 bases left in between. The CDR3 here is CSASFISSGANVLTF. CDR3 DNA sequence: TGCAGTGCTAGCTTCATTAGCTCTGGGGCCAACGTCCTGACTTTC.

The chain recombines TRBV5-6 with TRBJ1-6; D gene ambiguous. The V end lost 4 bases, the J end lost 8 bases, and 16 bases lay between the germline ends. The CDR3 length is 15 residues. Germline V gives CDR1 SGHDT, CDR2 YYEEEE. The CDR3 sequence: CASSPTTSRDSPLHF. The CDR3 DNA reads TGTGCCAGCAGCCCCACAACGAGTAGGGATTCACCCCTCCACTTT.

This clonotype showed up just once. The CDR3 sequence is CSARSLTGSQETQYF. CDR3 in DNA: TGCAGTGCCAGATCCCTAACAGGGTCACAAGAGACCCAGTACTTC. This chain joins TRBV20-1 and TRBJ2-5, with D perhaps TRBD1 (6 bases). V gave up 6 bases and J gave up 2 bases, with 19 bases separating them. CDR1 DFQATT and CDR2 SNEGSKA come from the germline V gene (reference sequence). The CDR3 is 15 amino acids.

This clonotype showed up many times. The chain employs TRBV7-2 and TRBJ2-1; 8 bases agree with TRBD1. This CDR3 comprises 13 residues. CDR1 and CDR2 from the germline V gene are SGHTA and FQGNSA. J was trimmed by 5 bases and V by 5 bases; bases with no gene match: 2. CDR3 amino acids: CASSTGGHNEQFF. For the CDR3, the DNA is TGTGCCAGCAGCACAGGGGGGCACAATGAGCAGTTCTTC.

This clonotype was detected only a few times. V usage is TRBV28 and J usage is TRBJ1-1; no firm D call. This CDR3 has 14 amino acids. The ends were cut back, 1 base at V and 3 bases at J, with 9 bases in the middle. The V gene's germline CDR1 is MDHEN and CDR2 SYDVKM. In DNA, the CDR3 is TGTGCCAGCAGTTTATATGGGGTGGACACTGAAGCTTTCTTT. Translation gives CASSLYGVDTEAFF.

A note on this clonotype: A much larger clone is a single base away; this may be a read error. This chain connects TRBV6-2 or TRBV6-3 to TRBJ2-7; 10 bases are a match to TRBD1. The CDR3 has 16 residues. Germline CDR1 reads MNHEY; CDR2 reads SVGEGT. The V segment lost 5 bases and the J segment 7 bases; nucleotides outside the gene matches: 14. In DNA, the CDR3 is TGTGCCAGCAGTAGCCGGGGACAGGGGTCCGCGAGTGAGCAGTACTTC. Amino acids: CASSSRGQGSASEQYF.

This clonotype was counted many times. The chain uses TRBV5-1 and TRBJ1-2; 8 bases map to TRBD1. The trim removed 4 bases at V and 7 bases at J, leaving 9 bases unmatched. The germline V gene encodes CDR1 SGHRS and CDR2 YFSETQ. This CDR3 contains 14 residues. The CDR3 sequence: CASSIGTGQGGYTF. CDR3 DNA sequence: TGCGCCAGCAGCATCGGGACAGGCCAGGGTGGCTACACCTTC.